This T cell receptor beta chain was retrieved from a study of vaccination effects on CD4 cells after COVID-19. Method: immunoSEQ multiplex PCR; TCRdb's copy keeps in-frame clones and lacks some. The sample contains around 71,000 clones, about 65% of which appear only once. Sequencing followed a ViraFEST assay step that expanded antigen-specific CD4+ T cells with viral peptide pools. At the end of 10 days of culture, CD4+ T cells were isolated. Neither prior SARS-CoV-2 infection nor positive nucleocapsid antibodies were present in the vaccine recipients. About 2.2 million PBMC per well were cultured with around 11 IU/ml IL-2 and roughly 10 ug/ml peptides. Trimming at V came to 11 bases and at J to 9 bases, leaving 10 bases not matched to a gene. This CDR3 is built from 13 residues. The germline CDR1 and CDR2 sequences are LGHDT and YNNKEL (reference sequence). Whole-study results and caveats: Relatively few convalescent patients took part in the study, which had no early post-infection timepoints. Late post-vaccination, clones induced by infection and those induced by vaccine underwent marked clonal contraction. Healthy vaccinees' vaccine-induced clones included only 1 of 255 that recognized common cold coronaviruses.

This clone was detected once. What it recognizes is unknown. This sample comprised CD4+ T cells from PBMCs cultured with HCoV-OC43 spike peptides, obtained before COVID-19 vaccination. As to subset: HCoV-OC43 spike overlapping peptide pool stimulation. The TCR originated in a human donor who received a COVID-19 vaccine. The V gene is TRBV3-1 (or the pseudogene TRBV3-2), the J gene TRBJ1-2; 12 positions agree with TRBD1. The CDR3 bases are TGTGCCTATTCCGGGACAGGGGGCACAAGCTACACCTTC. Residues: CAYSGTGGTSYTF.